This paragraph covers one T cell receptor beta chain sequence. Germline-derived CDR1 and CDR2 are MNHEY and SVGAGI. This CDR3 spans 13 amino acids. Trimming removed 4 bases from V and 6 bases from J; junction bases left unmatched: 3. This entry belongs to a study of T-cell memory formation after mild COVID-19. Each CDR3 protein gets one entry after TCRdb re-called the 5' RACE reads with MiXCR. The repertoire consists of about 350,000 distinct CDR3 sequences, with less than 25% occurring once and the leading ten covering 21%. This receptor was obtained from a man younger than 30 who had mild COVID-19 (a few samples of this study predate the infection). Cell type and time point are not known. Material for sequencing was PBMCs or a T cell subset sorted from them (not recorded which). The chain couples TRBV6-5 to TRBJ2-3, with 8 bases that match TRBD2. CDR3 coding DNA: TGTGCCAGCAGTTCCGGGGGGGTCGATACGCAGTATTTT. Amino acids: CASSSGGVDTQYF.